A selection of T cell receptor beta chains follows, all from one sample in a study of CD4 T cells in relation to SARS-CoV-2 and coronaviruses. This table comes from immunoSEQ multiplex PCR, and its TCRdb copy is limited to in-frame clones, with some not included. The table shows tens of thousands of clones, with roughly 93% occurring only once. The specimen was naive CD4+ T cells from PBMCs. The receptors derive from a human donor in good health. The CDR3 runs from the conserved cysteine through the conserved F or W. A D gene is named only where the DNA matches it firmly. Size values are once, few and many counts, or a class for expanded clones, and some rows have none.

DNA,CDR3,V,size,length,J,D
TGTGCCAGCAGCCAGCACATGGACTCTGGGGCCAACGTCCTGACTTTC,CASSQHMDSGANVLTF,TRBV3-1/TRBV3-2,.,16,TRBJ2-6,.
TGTGCCAGCAGCGGCGGACTTGAAAATGAGCAGTTCTTC,CASSGGLENEQFF,TRBV5-4,.,13,TRBJ2-1,.
TGTGCCAGCAGCCGGTGGACAGATACGCAGTATTTT,CASSRWTDTQYF,TRBV3-1/TRBV3-2,.,12,TRBJ2-3,.
TGTGCCAGCAGCTTAGATGGCGGGAGGGTCGCCGAGCAGTACTTC,CASSLDGGRVAEQYF,TRBV7-9,.,15,TRBJ2-7,TRBD2
TGTGCCACCAGTGACTCAGTACTAGCGGGAACAGATACGCAGTATTTT,CATSDSVLAGTDTQYF,TRBV24-1,.,16,TRBJ2-3,TRBD2
TGCGCCAGCAGCTTGAGTGCGGCTAATGAAAAACTGTTTTTT,CASSLSAANEKLFF,TRBV5-1,.,14,TRBJ1-4,.
TGTGCCTGGAGTCAGGAGACAGAAAATTCACCCCTCCACTTT,CAWSQETENSPLHF,TRBV30,.,14,TRBJ1-6,.
TGTGCCATCAGTGAAGGGACAGGGGGGTGGCCCCAGCATTTT,CAISEGTGGWPQHF,TRBV10-3,.,14,TRBJ1-5,TRBD1
TGCGCCAGCAGCTTGGTAGCGGGAGGGAATGCAGATACGCAGTATTTT,CASSLVAGGNADTQYF,TRBV5-1,.,16,TRBJ2-3,TRBD2
TGTGCCAGCAGCGCACCCCAGGGGGGTGTCAATGAGCAGTTCTTC,CASSAPQGGVNEQFF,TRBV9,.,15,TRBJ2-1,.
TGCGCCAGCAGCTTGGAAGTTTTGGGTGAGCCCGACCAAGAGACCCAGTACTTC,CASSLEVLGEPDQETQYF,TRBV5-1,.,18,TRBJ2-5,.
TGTGCCAGTAGCCTTCTAGCGGGAGCCTCCTACGAGCAGTACTTC,CASSLLAGASYEQYF,TRBV19,.,15,TRBJ2-7,TRBD2
TGTGCCAGCAGGCGGGACAGGGATCATCAGCCCCAGCATTTT,CASRRDRDHQPQHF,TRBV2,.,14,TRBJ1-5,TRBD1
TGTGCCAGCAGTCCACAGGTGAAAGCTTTCTTT,CASSPQVKAFF,TRBV5-8,.,11,TRBJ1-1,.
TGTGCCAGCAGCCAAGGGGGGGTAAGACTAGCGGGGGTTCGTAGCTCCTACAATGAGCAGTTCTTC,CASSQGGVRLAGVRSSYNEQFF,TRBV4-2,.,22,TRBJ2-1,TRBD2
TGTGCCAGCAGCTTTACTACTTTGAGGACAGGGGTATATGGCGGGGAGCTGTTTTTT,CASSFTTLRTGVYGGELFF,TRBV7-2,once,19,TRBJ2-2,TRBD1
TGTGCCGGCAGCCAAACAGGGGGGGTAGCCAAAAACATTCAGTACTTC,CAGSQTGGVAKNIQYF,TRBV28,once,16,TRBJ2-4,.
TGCGCCAGCAGCTCTAAAAAGGACAGGGAAGTGCACTATGGCTACACCTTC,CASSSKKDREVHYGYTF,TRBV10-1,.,17,TRBJ1-2,TRBD1
TGCGCCAGCAGCGCCCGGACAGGGAACACTGAAGCTTTCTTT,CASSARTGNTEAFF,TRBV5-1,.,14,TRBJ1-1,TRBD1
TGTGCCAGCAGTGCGCGACAGGGTTGGGCTTTCTTT,CASSARQGWAFF,TRBV25-1,.,12,TRBJ1-1,TRBD1
TGCGCCAGCAGCGCCTCCCGGACTAGCGGGATAACGAATGAGCAGTTCTTC,CASSASRTSGITNEQFF,TRBV5-1,once,17,TRBJ2-1,TRBD2
TGTGCCAGTAGGAGACAGGGGGAGGCCTACGAGCAGTACTTC,CASRRQGEAYEQYF,TRBV19,.,14,TRBJ2-7,TRBD1
TGTGCCAGCAGCTTAGCGCTTACCTCCTACGAGCAGTACTTC,CASSLALTSYEQYF,TRBV13,.,14,TRBJ2-7,.
TGCGCCAGCAGCTTGGAGGGGACAGGGGACAATGAGCAGTTCTTC,CASSLEGTGDNEQFF,TRBV5-1,.,15,TRBJ2-1,TRBD1
TGCGCCAGCAGCCCTGGTGGGGAGAATGAAAAACTGTTTTTT,CASSPGGENEKLFF,TRBV5-1,.,14,TRBJ1-4,.
TGTGCCAGCAGCTTCCGAGGGGACAGGGGTACCTACGAGCAGTACTTC,CASSFRGDRGTYEQYF,TRBV5-5,once,16,TRBJ2-7,TRBD1
TGTGCCAGCAGCCAATCCTACGAGCAGTACTTC,CASSQSYEQYF,TRBV3-1/TRBV3-2,few,11,TRBJ2-7,.
TGTGCCAGCAGCCTTGGACCGCGTCAGTCCAATGAGCAGTTCTTC,CASSLGPRQSNEQFF,TRBV6-5,.,15,TRBJ2-1,.
TGCGCCAGCAGCCAAACCGGGGGCGCCGGCTACGAGCAGTACTTC,CASSQTGGAGYEQYF,TRBV4-1,.,15,TRBJ2-7,.
TGTGCCAGTAGTCTCGGGACTAGCGCGGTCTACGAGCAGTACTTC,CASSLGTSAVYEQYF,TRBV19,once,15,TRBJ2-7,TRBD2